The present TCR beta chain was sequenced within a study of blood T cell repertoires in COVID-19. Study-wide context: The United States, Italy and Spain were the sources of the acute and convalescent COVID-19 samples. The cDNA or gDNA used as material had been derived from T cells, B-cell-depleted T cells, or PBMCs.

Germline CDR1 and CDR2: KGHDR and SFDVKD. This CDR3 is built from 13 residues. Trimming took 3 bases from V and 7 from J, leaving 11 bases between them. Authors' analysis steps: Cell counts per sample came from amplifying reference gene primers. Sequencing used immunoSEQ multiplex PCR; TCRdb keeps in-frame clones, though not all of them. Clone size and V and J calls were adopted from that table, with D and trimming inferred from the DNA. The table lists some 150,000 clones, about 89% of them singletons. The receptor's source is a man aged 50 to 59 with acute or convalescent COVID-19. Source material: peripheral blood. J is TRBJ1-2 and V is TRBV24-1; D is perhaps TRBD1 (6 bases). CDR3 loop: CATSDENRAGYTF. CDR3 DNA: TGTGCCACCAGTGATGAAAACAGGGCTGGCTACACCTTC.